The 31 T cell receptor beta chains in this list originate from one sample, sequenced in a study of cytomegalovirus exposure and HLA in healthy donors. The study ran its PCR with 60 Vbeta and 13 Jbeta primers. Using immunoSEQ multiplex PCR, the repertoire was profiled, and TCRdb retains in-frame clones only, with some absent. The data show over 75,000 clones, about nine tenths seen once. Sequencing input: PBMCs. These receptor sequences come from a man in his thirties or forties in good health and CMV-seropositive.

The chain uses TRBV11-2 and TRBJ2-1, with D unclear. Trimming took off 3 bases at V and 13 bases at J, with 16 bases between the two ends. In germline, CDR1 is SGHAT, CDR2 FQNNGV. The CDR3 has 13 amino acids. This CDR3 is CASSLQFSALQFF. CDR3 DNA sequence: TGTGCCAGCAGCTTGCAATTTTCTGCGTTACAGTTCTTC.

This rearrangement joins TRBV28 to TRBJ1-2, with 8 positions matching TRBD1. CDR1 and CDR2 from the germline V gene are MDHEN and SYDVKM. V shed 2 bases, J shed 6 bases, and the junction held 2 bases outside the gene matches. This CDR3 contains 13 residues. The CDR3 protein is CASSLGQGNGYTF. The CDR3 DNA reads as TGTGCCAGCAGTTTAGGACAGGGCAATGGCTACACCTTC.

The chain employs TRBV28 and TRBJ2-5; 7 nucleotides agree with TRBD1. Germline CDR1 MDHEN, CDR2 SYDVKM. The CDR3 totals 16 residues. J lost 1 base, V lost 4 bases, and 9 bases had no gene match. The CDR3 loop reads CASSYSGTALQETQYF. CDR3 bases: TGTGCCAGCAGTTATTCCGGGACAGCGCTCCAAGAGACCCAGTACTTC.

The rearrangement links TRBV2 to TRBJ1-1; the match to TRBD1 covers 7 bases. In germline, CDR1 is SNHLY, CDR2 FYNNEI. The CDR3 sequence is 11 residues long. V dropped 10 bases and J dropped 9; count of bases not matched to a gene: 8. The CDR3 loop is CATRGGPKAFF. CDR3 DNA: TGTGCCACCAGGGGGGGGCCCAAAGCTTTCTTT.

The chain links TRBV7-4 to TRBJ2-2, with 8 bases that match TRBD2. CDR3 size: 19 residues. CDR1 is SGHVT and CDR2 is SQSDAQ in the germline V gene. V was clipped by 1 base and J by 1 base; unmatched bases: 11. CDR3 region: CASSLGPGGVAGNTGELFF. The DNA for the CDR3 is TGTGCCAGCAGCTTAGGGCCGGGGGGGGTAGCGGGGAACACCGGGGAGCTGTTTTTT. The whole variable domain, remainder taken from reference TRBV7-4 and TRBJ2-2, is GAGVSQSPRYKVAKRGRDVALRCDSISGHVTLYWYRQTLGQGSEVLTYSQSDAQRDKSGRPSGRFSAERPERSVSTLKIQRTEQGDSAVYLCASSLGPGGVAGNTGELFFGEGSRLTVL.

This sequence joins TRBV5-1 and TRBJ2-2; D is possibly TRBD2 (6 bases). Germline CDR1 is SGHRS and CDR2 is YFSETQ. The CDR3 totals 14 residues. Trimming shortened V by 0 bases and J by 6 bases, and 9 bases separated the two germline ends. The CDR3 DNA reads as TGCGCCAGCAGCTTGGACTCTAGCGCCGGGGAGCTGTTTTTT. Translating gives CASSLDSSAGELFF.

The chain combines TRBV7-3 with TRBJ2-2; 11 bases are a match to TRBD1. Per the germline V gene, CDR1 is SGHTA and CDR2 is FQGTGA. The J segment lost 4 bases and the V segment lost 4 bases, leaving 2 bases of the junction unmatched. CDR3 length: 15 amino acids. CDR3 sequence: CASSSGTGGTGELFF. The CDR3 DNA sequence: TGTGCCAGCAGCTCAGGGACAGGGGGCACCGGGGAGCTGTTTTTT.

V is TRBV9 and J is TRBJ1-2; 8 bases line up with TRBD1. Germline lookup yields CDR1 SGDLS and CDR2 YYNGEE. V lost 0 bases, J lost 7 bases, and 5 bases stayed unmatched. The CDR3 runs to 14 residues. For the CDR3, the DNA is TGTGCCAGCAGCGTAGCGCAGGGGGCGTCTGGCTACACCTTC. As protein: CASSVAQGASGYTF.

Only one count was recorded for this clone. The chain uses TRBV5-1 and TRBJ2-7; D is ambiguous. Trimming cost V 0 bases and J 3 bases, with 13 bases left between them. This CDR3 has 15 amino acids. Germline lookup yields CDR1 SGHRS and CDR2 YFSETQ. DNA of the CDR3: TGCGCCAGCAGCTTGGGGGTGACACTTTTCTACGAGCAGTACTTC. Translation gives CASSLGVTLFYEQYF. The variable domain in full, completed from reference TRBV5-1 and TRBJ2-7, reads KAGVTQTPRYLIKTRGQQVTLSCSPISGHRSVSWYQQTPGQGLQFLFEYFSETQRNKGNFPGRFSGRQFSNSRSEMNVSTLELGDSALYLCASSLGVTLFYEQYFGPGTRLTVT.

CDR3: CASSFMSSYEQYF. The CDR3 DNA follows: TGTGCCAGCAGCTTTATGAGCTCCTACGAGCAGTACTTC. The V gene is TRBV5-6, the J gene TRBJ2-7; D gene ambiguous. The CDR3 consists of 13 residues. Looked up from germline, CDR1 is SGHDT and CDR2 is YYEEEE. V lost 2 bases and J lost 0, with 6 bases in between.

The chain employs TRBV11-1 and TRBJ2-1; D gene unclear. CDR3 length: 13 residues. The V gene's germline CDR1 is SGHAT and CDR2 FQDESV (reference sequence). V was cut by 1 base and J by 9 bases, with 10 bases left in between. The CDR3 is CASSLELAREQFF. Written as DNA, the CDR3 is TGTGCCAGCAGCTTAGAGTTAGCACGTGAGCAGTTCTTC.

The chain joins TRBV6-4 to TRBJ2-7; TRBD2 is a possible D gene (6 bases). Trimming pared 10 bases from V and 2 bases from J, leaving 18 bases between. The CDR3 has 14 amino acids. Germline loops: CDR1 MRHNA, CDR2 SNTAGT. This CDR3 reads CATGTLGGPYEQYF. The CDR3 DNA reads as TGTGCCACCGGGACCCTAGGAGGGCCCTACGAGCAGTACTTC.

The chain uses TRBV6-5 and TRBJ1-1; D remains unclear. Germline assignment: CDR1 MNHEY and CDR2 SVGAGI. CDR3 length: 14 amino acids. The V and J ends lost 0 bases and 1 base respectively, with 6 bases between them. CDR3 sequence: CASSYSRKNTEAFF. CDR3 nucleotides: TGTGCCAGCAGTTACTCGCGGAAGAACACTGAAGCTTTCTTT.

The rearrangement links TRBV7-9 to TRBJ2-1; D is uncertain. There are 14 residues in the CDR3. The germline V gene encodes CDR1 SEHNR and CDR2 FQNEAQ (reference sequence). The V and J ends lost 2 bases and 0 bases respectively, with 5 bases between them. CDR3 sequence (DNA): TGTGCCAGCAGCTTACTGAGCTCCTACAATGAGCAGTTCTTC. It encodes CASSLLSSYNEQFF.

This clone came up once. This chain uses TRBV28 with TRBJ2-7; 9 positions agree with TRBD2. After removal of 6 bases from V and 4 bases from J, the junction contained 13 bases not matched to a gene. This CDR3 spans 16 amino acids. Germline CDR1 and CDR2: MDHEN and SYDVKM. In nucleotides, the CDR3 is TGTGCCAGCAGCCTTCATAGCGGGAGAGCAGTATACGAGCAGTACTTC. Its translation is CASSLHSGRAVYEQYF.

The genes are TRBV27 and TRBJ2-7; 13 bases fit TRBD2. From germline, CDR1 is MNHEY and CDR2 SMNVEV (reference sequence). CDR3 length: 13 amino acids. Losses at the gene ends were 5 bases for V and 10 bases for J; bases not matched to a gene: 5. Here the CDR3 DNA reads TGTGCCAGCAGTCAGGGGACTAGCGGGGTACAGTACTTC. It codes for CASSQGTSGVQYF.

The rearrangement joins TRBV19 to TRBJ1-5; the D is unclear. This CDR3 spans 14 amino acids. The V gene lost 5 bases and the J gene lost 6 bases, with 14 bases spanning the gap. Germline-derived CDR1 and CDR2 are LNHDA and SQIVND (reference sequence). The CDR3 DNA sequence: TGTGCCAGTAGTCCGATGTTACGGGGTCAGCCCCAGCATTTT. This translates into CASSPMLRGQPQHF.

The V call is TRBV7-8, the J call TRBJ2-7; TRBD2 aligns across 10 bases. This CDR3 is 15 amino acids long. The V gene end was trimmed by 5 bases and the J gene end by 1 base; junction bases not matched to a gene: 5. The germline V gene has CDR1 SGHVS and CDR2 FQNEAQ. CDR3 sequence (DNA): TGTGCCAGCAGCGTACTAGCGGGAACATCCTACGAGCAGTACTTC. Amino acid sequence: CASSVLAGTSYEQYF.

The V and J genes are TRBV19 and TRBJ1-5; the D is unclear. V lost 2 bases, J lost 0 bases, and 8 bases lay in between. CDR3 length equals 15 residues. Germline CDR1 is LNHDA and CDR2 is SQIVND (reference sequence). Here the CDR3 DNA reads TGTGCCAGTAGTATAAACCAGGTTAGCAATCAGCCCCAGCATTTT. It specifies CASSINQVSNQPQHF.

Of note for this clone: The same CDR3 can be traced to other DNA sequences in this sample. This rearrangement joins TRBV15 to TRBJ2-5; 11 nucleotides align to TRBD2. CDR1 and CDR2 (germline): LNHNV, YYDKDF (reference sequence). CDR3 size: 16 residues. V lost 1 base, J lost 5 bases, and 6 bases stayed unmatched. The CDR3 region is CATSRAGSGRGETQYF. The CDR3 DNA reads TGTGCCACCAGCAGAGCAGGTAGCGGGAGGGGTGAGACCCAGTACTTC.

This clone appeared a few times. The chain joins TRBV28 to TRBJ1-2, with D tentatively TRBD1 (5 bases). The V end lost 4 bases, the J end lost 5 bases, and 14 bases lay between the germline ends. Germline values: CDR1 MDHEN, CDR2 SYDVKM. CDR3 length: 14 residues. CDR3: CASSSAGPDYGYTF. The CDR3 nucleotides read TGTGCCAGCAGTTCGGCGGGGCCTGATTATGGCTACACCTTC.

This clone was seen a single time. The chain joins TRBV18 to TRBJ2-7; D might be TRBD2 (7 bases). V was pared by 3 bases and J by 4 bases, with 19 bases between. There are 16 residues in the CDR3. CDR1 KGHSH and CDR2 LQKENI come from the germline V gene. DNA of the CDR3: TGTGCCAGCTCACCTAGCCCTAGCGGACAGAAGTACGAGCAGTACTTC. Translation: CASSPSPSGQKYEQYF.

This rearrangement joins TRBV2 to TRBJ1-6; no definite D call. There are 17 residues in the CDR3. V was shortened by 1 base and J by 6 bases, with 16 bases between the two germline ends. The germline V gene encodes CDR1 SNHLY and CDR2 FYNNEI. CDR3 sequence reads: CASSEGKGGRSNSPLHF. CDR3 DNA sequence: TGTGCCAGCAGTGAAGGTAAAGGTGGCAGGTCTAATTCACCCCTCCACTTT.

V and J are TRBV27 and TRBJ2-7; the match to TRBD2 covers 12 bases. The CDR3 extends over 17 amino acids. Germline values: CDR1 MNHEY, CDR2 SMNVEV (reference sequence). Unmatched junction bases numbered 11, after V lost 5 bases and J lost 3 bases. CDR3 sequence (DNA): TGTGCCAGCAGTCCATCCCCTAGCGGGAGGGCCCTCTACGAGCAGTACTTC. This translates into CASSPSPSGRALYEQYF.

This clone was observed a single time. The chain carries TRBV6-1 and TRBJ1-5; tentatively, D is TRBD1 (5 bases). Germline CDR1 is MNHNS and CDR2 is SASEGT. The CDR3 extends over 15 amino acids. With 6 bases removed from V and 3 bases from J, the gap between germline ends came to 15 bases. CDR3 residues: CASSQTWGSNQPQHF. The CDR3 bases are TGTGCCAGCAGCCAAACGTGGGGCTCCAATCAGCCCCAGCATTTT.

The chain links TRBV29-1 to TRBJ2-3; the D is unclear. The CDR3 loop spans 12 amino acids. Germline loops: CDR1 SQVTM, CDR2 ANQGSEA. V lost 6 bases and J lost 6, with 13 bases in between. The CDR3 here is CSVAGAADTQYF. CDR3 nucleotides: TGCAGCGTCGCAGGCGCAGCTGATACGCAGTATTTT.

Note on this clone: It is unclear where the CDR3 begins or ends on the DNA, so no DNA is shown, and the CDR3 is as TCRdb lists it. CDR3: CASSVGLAGGLFGAGELFF. The chain has TRBV9 and TRBJ2-2; TRBD2 was called by the table and not checked on the DNA. The CDR3 sequence runs 19 residues, both termini included. CDR1 is SGDLS and CDR2 is YYNGEE in the germline V gene.

The rearrangement joins TRBV25-1 to TRBJ1-1; maybe TRBD1 (6 bases). Trimming removed 2 bases from V and 4 bases from J, with 14 bases in between. The germline CDR1 and CDR2 sequences are MGHDK and SYGVNS. There are 15 residues in the CDR3. The CDR3 region is CASSEGSGGITEAFF. CDR3 sequence (DNA): TGTGCCAGCAGTGAAGGGTCGGGGGGCATCACTGAAGCTTTCTTT.

The DNA of the CDR3 is TGCGCCAGCAGCTTGTACGGACAGGGACCGGAGACCCAGTACTTC. It translates to CASSLYGQGPETQYF. J is TRBJ2-5 and V is TRBV5-1, with 8 bases aligning to TRBD1. The length of the CDR3 is 15 residues. V lost 1 base to trimming and J lost 5 bases; unmatched junction nucleotides: 7. Germline CDR1 SGHRS, CDR2 YFSETQ.

The J gene is TRBJ1-2, the V gene TRBV6-5; 10 bases agree with TRBD1. The CDR3 runs 16 residues. J gave up 4 bases and V 0 bases, and 5 bases lay outside the gene matches. CDR1 MNHEY and CDR2 SVGAGI come from the germline V gene. CDR3: CASSYSRTGGGYGYTF. DNA for the CDR3: TGTGCCAGCAGTTACTCAAGGACAGGGGGAGGCTATGGCTACACCTTC.

J is TRBJ2-4 and V is TRBV28, with TRBD1 identical over 8 bases. The junction had 7 bases not matched to a gene; V was cut back by 7 bases and J by 5 bases. The CDR3 is made up of 14 amino acids. CDR1 MDHEN and CDR2 SYDVKM come from the germline V gene. This CDR3 is CASTQGAFENIQYF. The CDR3 coding sequence is TGTGCCAGCACCCAGGGGGCGTTCGAAAACATTCAGTACTTC.